This T cell receptor (beta chain) is drawn from a study of T cell repertoires in cytomegalovirus infection. Study in general: Recently described HLA-C-restricted plus well-studied HLA-B-restricted CMV epitopes were used. Both a matching HLA type and CMV infection were indicated by public TCR beta signatures. The study's findings and limits: The cumulative frequency of public TCR beta families identified carriers of CMV plus the relevant HLA. Ex vivo, HLA-C-restricted CMV-specific TCR beta clonotypes prevailed over the rest of the response.

The CDR3 length is 16 residues. V shed 7 bases and J shed 3 bases, with 20 bases lying between them. Germline values: CDR1 MNHEY, CDR2 SVGAGI. TCRdb re-called the reads with MiXCR, one entry per CDR3 protein. The repertoire consists of around 900,000 distinct CDR3 sequences, with under 40% occurring once and the leading ten covering roughly 13%. About this clonotype: The antigen remains unidentified. Without the conserved terminal phenylalanine or tryptophan, this CDR3 likely stems from a read error.

J is TRBJ2-3 and V is TRBV6-5; no definite D call. The source of this sequence is a human donor in good health (CMV status not recorded). Some clones in this sample may be carry-over from other donors' samples. The material was cultured CD8+ T cells from PBMCs, obtained from culture after CMV antigen stimulation. This CDR3 reads CASTFSYSAGTDTQYI. In DNA form, the CDR3 reads TGTGCCAGCACCTTCTCATACTCAGCCGGGACAGATACGCAGTATATT.